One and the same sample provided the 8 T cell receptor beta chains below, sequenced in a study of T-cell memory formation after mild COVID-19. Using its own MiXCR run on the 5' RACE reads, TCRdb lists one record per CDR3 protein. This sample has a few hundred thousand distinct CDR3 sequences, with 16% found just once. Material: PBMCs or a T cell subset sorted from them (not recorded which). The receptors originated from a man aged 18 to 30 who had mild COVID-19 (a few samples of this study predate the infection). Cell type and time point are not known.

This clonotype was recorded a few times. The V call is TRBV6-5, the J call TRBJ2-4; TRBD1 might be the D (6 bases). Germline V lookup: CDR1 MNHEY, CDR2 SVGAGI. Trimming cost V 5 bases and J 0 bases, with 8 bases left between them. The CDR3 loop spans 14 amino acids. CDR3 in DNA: TGTGCCAGCAGTACAGGGCTAGCCAAAAACATTCAGTACTTC. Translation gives CASSTGLAKNIQYF.

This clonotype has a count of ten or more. The CDR3 nucleotides are TGCAGCGTTGGAGGGGGCGACAAAAACATTCAGTACTTC. This gives the protein CSVGGGDKNIQYF. The rearrangement links TRBV29-1 to TRBJ2-4; TRBD1 matches at 7 bases. This CDR3 is 13 amino acids long. After removal of 4 bases from V and 3 bases from J, the junction contained 3 bases not matched to a gene. Germline V gene lookup returns CDR1 SQVTM and CDR2 ANQGSEA.

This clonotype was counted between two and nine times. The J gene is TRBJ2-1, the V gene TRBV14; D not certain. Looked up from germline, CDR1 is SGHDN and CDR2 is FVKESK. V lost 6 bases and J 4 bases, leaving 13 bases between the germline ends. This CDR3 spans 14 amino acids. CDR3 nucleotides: TGTGCCAGCAGTCCGCCGGACGGATACAATGAGCAGTTCTTC. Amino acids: CASSPPDGYNEQFF.

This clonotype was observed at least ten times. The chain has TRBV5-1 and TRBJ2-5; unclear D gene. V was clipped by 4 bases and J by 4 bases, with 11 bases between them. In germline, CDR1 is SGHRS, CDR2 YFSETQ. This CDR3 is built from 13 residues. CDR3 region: CASSLVGGETQYF. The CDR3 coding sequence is TGCGCCAGCAGCCTAGTGGGTGGAGAGACCCAGTACTTC.

The CDR3 DNA sequence: TGTGCCAGCGACCAGGGCCAGAACACTGAAGCTTTCTTT. Translation: CASDQGQNTEAFF. This sequence joins TRBV7-2 and TRBJ1-1; TRBD1 is a possible D gene (5 bases). CDR3 length: 13 amino acids. V shed 8 bases and J shed 1 base, with 11 bases lying between them. Germline V gene sequence: CDR1 SGHTA, CDR2 FQGNSA.

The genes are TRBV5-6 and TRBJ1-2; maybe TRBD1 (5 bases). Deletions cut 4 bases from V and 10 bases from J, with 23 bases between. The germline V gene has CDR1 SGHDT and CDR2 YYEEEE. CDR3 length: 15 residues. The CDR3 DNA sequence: TGTGCCAGCAGCCTTTTCTCACCGGGACTAAAGGCCTACACCTTC. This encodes CASSLFSPGLKAYTF.

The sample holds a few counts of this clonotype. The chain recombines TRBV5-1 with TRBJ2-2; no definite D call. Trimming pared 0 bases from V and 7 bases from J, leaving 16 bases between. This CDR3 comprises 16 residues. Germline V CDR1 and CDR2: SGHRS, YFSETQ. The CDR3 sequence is CASSLGRNTFGGELFF. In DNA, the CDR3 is TGCGCCAGCAGCTTGGGCAGGAACACCTTCGGCGGGGAGCTGTTTTTT.

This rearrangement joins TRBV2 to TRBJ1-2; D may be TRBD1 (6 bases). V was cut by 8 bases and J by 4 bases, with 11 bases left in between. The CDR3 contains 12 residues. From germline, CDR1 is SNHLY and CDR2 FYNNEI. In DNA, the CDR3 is TGTGCCAGCGCGGGGGCCGTCTATGGCTACACCTTC. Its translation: CASAGAVYGYTF.